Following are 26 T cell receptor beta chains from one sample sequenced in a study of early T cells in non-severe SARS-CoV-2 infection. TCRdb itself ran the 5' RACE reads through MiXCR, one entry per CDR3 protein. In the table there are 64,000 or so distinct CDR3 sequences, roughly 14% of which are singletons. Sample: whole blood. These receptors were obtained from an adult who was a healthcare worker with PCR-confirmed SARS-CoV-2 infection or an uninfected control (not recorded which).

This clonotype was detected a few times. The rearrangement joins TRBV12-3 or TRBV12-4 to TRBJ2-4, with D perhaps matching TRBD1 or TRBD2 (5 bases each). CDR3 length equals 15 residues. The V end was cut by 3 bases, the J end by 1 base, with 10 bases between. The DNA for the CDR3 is TGTGCCAGCAGTTTGAGTTGGGGGGCCAAAAACATTCAGTACTTC. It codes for CASSLSWGAKNIQYF.

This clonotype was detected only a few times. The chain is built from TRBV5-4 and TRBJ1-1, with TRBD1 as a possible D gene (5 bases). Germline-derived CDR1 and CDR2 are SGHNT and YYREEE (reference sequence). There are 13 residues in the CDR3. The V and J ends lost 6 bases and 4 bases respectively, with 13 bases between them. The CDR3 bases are TGTGCCAGCACCTCAGCGGGGGTCACTGAAGCTTTCTTT. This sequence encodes CASTSAGVTEAFF.

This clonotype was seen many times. The CDR3 DNA is TGTGCCAGCAGTTTTTCCGTCGGGACAGGAGTGGCCGAGCAGTACTTC. This codes for CASSFSVGTGVAEQYF. This chain connects TRBV12-3 or TRBV12-4 to TRBJ2-7; TRBD1 agrees at 8 bases. The V and J ends lost 3 bases and 6 bases, in that order; junction bases with no gene match: 13. CDR3 length: 16 amino acids.

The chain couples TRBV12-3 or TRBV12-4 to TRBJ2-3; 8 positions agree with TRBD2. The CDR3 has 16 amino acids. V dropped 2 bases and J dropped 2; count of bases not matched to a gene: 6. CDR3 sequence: CASSLQAGGPTDTQYF. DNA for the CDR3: TGTGCCAGCAGTTTACAGGCGGGGGGCCCCACAGATACGCAGTATTTT.

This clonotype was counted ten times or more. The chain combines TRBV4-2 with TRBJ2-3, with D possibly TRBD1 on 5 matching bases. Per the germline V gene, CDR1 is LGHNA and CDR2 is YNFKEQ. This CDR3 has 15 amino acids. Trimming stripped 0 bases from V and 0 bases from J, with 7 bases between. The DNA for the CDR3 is TGTGCCAGCAGCCAAGATTACAGGAGCACAGATACGCAGTATTTT. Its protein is CASSQDYRSTDTQYF.

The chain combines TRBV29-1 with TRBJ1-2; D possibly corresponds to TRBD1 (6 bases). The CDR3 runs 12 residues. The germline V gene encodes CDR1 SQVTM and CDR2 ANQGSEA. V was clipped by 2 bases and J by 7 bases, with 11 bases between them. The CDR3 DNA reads TGCAGCGTTGAAACAGGGTCGGCTGGCTACACCTTC. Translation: CSVETGSAGYTF.

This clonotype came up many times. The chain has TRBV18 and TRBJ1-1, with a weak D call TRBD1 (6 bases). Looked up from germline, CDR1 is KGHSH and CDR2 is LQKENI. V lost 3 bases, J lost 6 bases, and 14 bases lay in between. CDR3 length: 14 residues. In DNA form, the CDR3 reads TGTGCCAGCTCACCGGAAGTTGACAGGCCTGAAGCTTTCTTT. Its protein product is CASSPEVDRPEAFF.

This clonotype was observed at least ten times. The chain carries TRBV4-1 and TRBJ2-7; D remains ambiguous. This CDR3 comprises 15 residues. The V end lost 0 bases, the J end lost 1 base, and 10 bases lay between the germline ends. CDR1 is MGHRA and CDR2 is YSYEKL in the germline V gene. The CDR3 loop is CASSQDRGRSYEQYF. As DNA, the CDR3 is TGCGCCAGCAGCCAAGATCGCGGCAGGTCCTACGAGCAGTACTTC.

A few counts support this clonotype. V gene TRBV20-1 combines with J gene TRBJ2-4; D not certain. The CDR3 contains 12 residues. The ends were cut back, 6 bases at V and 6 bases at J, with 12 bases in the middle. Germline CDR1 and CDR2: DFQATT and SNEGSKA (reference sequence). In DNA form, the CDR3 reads TGCAGTGCCGGCCCCCCGGGAAACATTCAGTACTTC. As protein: CSAGPPGNIQYF.

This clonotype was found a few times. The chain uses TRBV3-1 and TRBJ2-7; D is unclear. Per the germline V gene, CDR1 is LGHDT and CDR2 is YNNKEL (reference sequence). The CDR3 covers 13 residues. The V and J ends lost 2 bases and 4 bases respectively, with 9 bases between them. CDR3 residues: CASSQTSRYEQYF. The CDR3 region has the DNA TGTGCCAGCAGCCAAACCTCTCGGTACGAGCAGTACTTC.

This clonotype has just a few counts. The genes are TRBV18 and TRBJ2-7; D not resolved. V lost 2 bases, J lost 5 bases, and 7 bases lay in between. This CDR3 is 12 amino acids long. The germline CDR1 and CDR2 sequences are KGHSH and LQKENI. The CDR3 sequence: CASSPGVDEQYF. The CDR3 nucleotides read TGTGCCAGCTCACCAGGGGTCGACGAGCAGTACTTC.

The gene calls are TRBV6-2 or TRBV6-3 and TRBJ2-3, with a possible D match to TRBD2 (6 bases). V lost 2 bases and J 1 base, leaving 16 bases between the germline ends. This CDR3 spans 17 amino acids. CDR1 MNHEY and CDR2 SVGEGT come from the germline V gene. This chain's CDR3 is CASSYPFGGTRTDTQYF. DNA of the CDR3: TGTGCCAGCAGTTACCCCTTTGGGGGGACTCGCACAGATACGCAGTATTTT.

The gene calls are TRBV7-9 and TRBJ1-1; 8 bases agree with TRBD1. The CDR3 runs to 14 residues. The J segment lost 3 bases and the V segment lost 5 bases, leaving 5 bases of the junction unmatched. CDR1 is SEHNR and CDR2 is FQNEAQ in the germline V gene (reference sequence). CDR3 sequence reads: CASSLQGEHTEAFF. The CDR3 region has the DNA TGTGCCAGCAGCCTACAGGGGGAGCACACTGAAGCTTTCTTT.

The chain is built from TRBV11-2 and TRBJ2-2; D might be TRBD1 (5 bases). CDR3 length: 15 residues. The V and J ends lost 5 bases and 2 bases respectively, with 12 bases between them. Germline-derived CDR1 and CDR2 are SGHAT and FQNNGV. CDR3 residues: CASSPRVSNTGELFF. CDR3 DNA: TGTGCCAGCAGCCCCAGGGTATCTAACACCGGGGAGCTGTTTTTT.

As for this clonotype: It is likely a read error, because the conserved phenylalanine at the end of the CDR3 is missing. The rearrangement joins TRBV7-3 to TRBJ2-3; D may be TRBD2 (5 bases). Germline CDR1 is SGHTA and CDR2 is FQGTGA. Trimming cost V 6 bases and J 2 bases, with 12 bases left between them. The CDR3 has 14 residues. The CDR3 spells CASSLSGTTDTQYS. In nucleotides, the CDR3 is TGTGCCAGCAGTCTCAGCGGCACCACAGATACGCAGTATTCT.

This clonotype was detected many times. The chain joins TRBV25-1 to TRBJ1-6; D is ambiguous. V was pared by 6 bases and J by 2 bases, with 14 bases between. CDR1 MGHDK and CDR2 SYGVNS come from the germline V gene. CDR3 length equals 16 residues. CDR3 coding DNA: TGTGCCAGCAGGGGAGGGCAGGCGGCCTATAATTCACCCCTCCACTTT. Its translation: CASRGGQAAYNSPLHF.

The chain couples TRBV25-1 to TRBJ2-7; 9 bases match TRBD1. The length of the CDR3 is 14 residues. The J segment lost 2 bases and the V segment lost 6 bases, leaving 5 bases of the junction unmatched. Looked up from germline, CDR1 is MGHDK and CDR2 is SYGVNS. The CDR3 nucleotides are TGTGCCAGCAGCGGGACAGGGTTAACCTACGAGCAGTACTTC. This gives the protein CASSGTGLTYEQYF.

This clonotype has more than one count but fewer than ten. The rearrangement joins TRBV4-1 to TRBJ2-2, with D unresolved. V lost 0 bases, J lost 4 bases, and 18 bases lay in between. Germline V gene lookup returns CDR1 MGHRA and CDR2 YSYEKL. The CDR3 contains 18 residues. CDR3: CASSQDGSQLILTGELFF. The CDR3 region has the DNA TGCGCCAGCAGCCAAGATGGCAGTCAACTAATACTCACCGGGGAGCTGTTTTTT.

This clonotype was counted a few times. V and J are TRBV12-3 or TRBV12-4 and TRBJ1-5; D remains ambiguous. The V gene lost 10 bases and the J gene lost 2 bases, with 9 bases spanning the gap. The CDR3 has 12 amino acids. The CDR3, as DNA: TGTGCCACCCAAGAGGGCAATCAGCCCCAGCATTTT. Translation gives CATQEGNQPQHF.

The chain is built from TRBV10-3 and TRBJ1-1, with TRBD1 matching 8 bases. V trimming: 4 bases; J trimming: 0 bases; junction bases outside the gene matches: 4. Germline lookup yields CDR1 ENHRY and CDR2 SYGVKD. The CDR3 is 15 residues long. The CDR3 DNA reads TGTGCCATCAGTGCGGCAGGGGGCTTGAACACTGAAGCTTTCTTT. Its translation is CAISAAGGLNTEAFF.

This chain's CDR3 is CASSPGTGGTYEQYF. As DNA, the CDR3 is TGTGCCAGCAGTCCCGGGACAGGGGGAACCTACGAGCAGTACTTC. J is TRBJ2-7 and V is TRBV6-5; 11 bases match TRBD1. Germline loops: CDR1 MNHEY, CDR2 SVGAGI. CDR3 length: 15 amino acids. The trim removed 5 bases at V and 2 bases at J, leaving 5 bases unmatched.

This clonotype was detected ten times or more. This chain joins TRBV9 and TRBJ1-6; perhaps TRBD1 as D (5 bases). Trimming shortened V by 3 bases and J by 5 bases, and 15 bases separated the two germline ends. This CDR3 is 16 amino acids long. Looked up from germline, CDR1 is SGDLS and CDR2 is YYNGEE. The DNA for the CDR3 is TGTGCCAGCAGCGCCCACCGGGACCCCAATAATTCACCCCTCCACTTT. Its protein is CASSAHRDPNNSPLHF.

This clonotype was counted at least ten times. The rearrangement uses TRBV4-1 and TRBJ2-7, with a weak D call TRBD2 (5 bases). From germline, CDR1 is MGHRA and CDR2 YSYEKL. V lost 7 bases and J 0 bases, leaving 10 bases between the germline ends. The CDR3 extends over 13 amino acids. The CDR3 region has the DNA TGCGCCAGCACCCCGGGGAGCTCCTACGAGCAGTACTTC. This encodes CASTPGSSYEQYF.

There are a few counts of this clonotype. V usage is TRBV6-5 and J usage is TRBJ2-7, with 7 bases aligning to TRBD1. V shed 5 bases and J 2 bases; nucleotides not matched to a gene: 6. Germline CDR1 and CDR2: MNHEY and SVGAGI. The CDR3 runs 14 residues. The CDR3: CASSKDREPYEQYF. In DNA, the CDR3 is TGTGCCAGCAGTAAAGACAGGGAGCCCTACGAGCAGTACTTC.

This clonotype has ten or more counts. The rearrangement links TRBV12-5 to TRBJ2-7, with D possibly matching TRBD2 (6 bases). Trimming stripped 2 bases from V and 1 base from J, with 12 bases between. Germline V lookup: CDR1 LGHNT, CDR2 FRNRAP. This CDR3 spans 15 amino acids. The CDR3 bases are TGTGCTAGTGGTTTGACCGGGGGTAGATCCTACGAGCAGTACTTC. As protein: CASGLTGGRSYEQYF.

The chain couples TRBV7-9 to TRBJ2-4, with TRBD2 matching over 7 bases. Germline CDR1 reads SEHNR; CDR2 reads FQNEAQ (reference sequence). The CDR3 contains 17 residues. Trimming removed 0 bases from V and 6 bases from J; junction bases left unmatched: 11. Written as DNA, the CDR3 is TGTGCCAGCAGCTTAGCGCTGACTAGCAAATTCGGAAACATTCAGTACTTC. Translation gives CASSLALTSKFGNIQYF.